This record looks at one T cell receptor (beta chain) sequence and its context. Its antigen remains unknown. This sample stems from a study of T and B cells in COVID-19 patients. General study findings and limits: There were more than 2,000 TCR clusters exclusive to the recovered cohort, around 32 with low generation probability.

Trimming took 5 bases from V and 3 from J, leaving 15 bases between them. The germline CDR1 and CDR2 sequences are SGHDT and YYEEEE. The CDR3 is made up of 14 amino acids. Each TRB amplification used roughly 220-550 ng of genomic DNA from blood. TRB rearrangements were amplified by multiplex PCR with BIOMED2 TRB-A/B primers. TCRdb fed the multiplex PCR reads into MiXCR, producing one record per CDR3 protein. The data show around 20,000 distinct CDR3 sequences, approximately 29% seen once. The source material was blood. The chain uses TRBV5-6 and TRBJ2-7; D remains ambiguous. This sequence was found in a human donor who had recovered from COVID-19. CDR3 DNA sequence: TGTGCCAGCAGTCGCTACTCGTGGAACTACGAGCAGTACTTC. Translated, it gives CASSRYSWNYEQYF. Full variable domain (remainder filled in from reference TRBV5-6 and TRBJ2-7): DAGVTQSPTHLIKTRGQQVTLRCSPKSGHDTVSWYQQALGQGPQFIFQYYEEEERQRGNFPDRFSGHQFPNYSSELNVNALLLGDSALYLCASSRYSWNYEQYFGPGTRLTVT.